Listed here is a single T cell receptor beta chain. What it recognizes is unknown. The length of the CDR3 is 13 residues. The germline V gene encodes CDR1 SGHNT and CDR2 YYREEE (reference sequence). The J segment lost 5 bases and the V segment lost 2 bases, leaving 3 bases of the junction unmatched. Described time point: baseline pretreatment blood. Treatment reported: 15 Gy SBRT to primary tumor, nephrectomy 4 weeks later. Clones were read by immunoSEQ multiplex PCR, and TCRdb kept only the in-frame ones, dropping some. The profile shows 150,000 or so clones, about 85% of them singletons. The sample is drawn from a study of radiation and T cells in renal cell carcinoma. Study context: Nephrectomy followed 15 Gy stereotactic body radiation by 4 weeks.

General study findings and limits: From baseline, blood top tumor clonotypes peaked at 2 weeks post-radiation. No pretreatment tumor biopsies were available for baseline clonotypes.

This TCR came from a woman aged 70-85 years with renal cell carcinoma. J is TRBJ2-5 and V is TRBV5-4; 7 positions agree with TRBD2. The material sequenced was blood, taken from a patient whose treatment included radiotherapy and nephrectomy. The DNA of the CDR3 is TGTGCCAGCAGCTTCGTGGGGGGGGAGACCCAGTACTTC. Protein product: CASSFVGGETQYF.